This T cell receptor beta chain was profiled in a study of identical twins. This clonotype showed up many times. One entry per CDR3 protein, called by TCRdb with MiXCR from the 5' RACE reads. Of about 500,000 distinct CDR3 sequences listed, roughly 13% were seen once; the top ten hold more than 0.8%. The V end lost 4 bases, the J end lost 2 bases, and 1 base lay between the germline ends. CDR3 size: 11 residues. Germline CDR1 is SGDLS and CDR2 is YYNGEE. This sample also belongs to another study, concerning yellow fever vaccine responses in identical twins.

The sequence was obtained from a woman aged 18 to 35 in good health. Sequencing was done on a sample of CD4+ T cells sorted from blood. The V and J genes are TRBV9 and TRBJ1-3, with D uncertain. CDR3 in amino acids: CASSPGNTIYF. The CDR3 DNA is TGTGCCAGCAGCCCTGGAAACACCATATATTTT.